Detailed here is one T cell receptor beta chain. What antigen it recognizes has not been identified. Per-nucleotide qualities are absent, and no much larger clonotype sits a single base away. Participants in the prospective study were enrolled through a virtual design, were aged roughly 18 to 100 years, and lived in some 24 United States geographic areas. In the prospective study, participants were assigned to cohorts based on the clinical history participants reported in a screening survey and a study questionnaire. ImmuneRACE Cohort 3 recovered participants were defined by two consecutive negative NP/OP PCR tests, healthcare professional clearance, or symptom resolution. In the prospective study, whole blood, serum and a nasopharyngeal or oropharyngeal swab were collected from each participant by mobile phlebotomists. Additional blood draws and questionnaires over an approximately 2-month period could optionally be provided by prospective study participants. Blood samples from the prospective study were shipped frozen or at room temperature prior to DNA extraction.

This sample stems from a study of blood T cell repertoires in COVID-19 (dated by TCRdb to the early 2020s). Regarding the complete study: The collaborator samples originated in the United States, Italy and Spain and spanned the acute and convalescent phases of COVID-19. The prospective study material was composed of cDNA or gDNA derived from T cells, B-cell-depleted T cells, or PBMCs. Deeply sampled blood TCRbeta repertoires from subjects exposed to, actively infected with, or recovered from COVID-19 were included in the dataset. The repertoires were released in a freely available public database intended as a resource for research on the immune response to SARS-CoV-2. Samples came from the ongoing ImmuneRACE study (first 160 participants) plus 1,254 subjects from 6 global collaborators. A de-identified subject ID, COVID-19 status, age in years and sex were almost always included in the sample metadata. Where HLA class I and class II types were available, the types were taken from metadata supplied by the sample provider, not from assay-based typing. General conclusions and limits of the study: Clinical and demographic metadata were provided uncurated, with the amount varying by source and participant.

TCRbeta CDR3 regions were amplified from genomic DNA by means of the immunoSEQ Assay, a bias-controlled multiplex PCR. For the original study's pipeline: The number of nucleated cells in each sample was estimated from the amplification of reference gene primers within the assay. To quantify the absolute abundance of each unique TCRbeta CDR3 rearrangement, sequence reads were collapsed and filtered. For each sample, productive Simpson clonality was calculated as the square root of Simpson's diversity index over productive rearrangements. This immuneACCESS table, as held by TCRdb, lists in-frame sequences with V and J called but not all clones. Of the missing ones, under half trace to an unresolved V gene in checked studies; the others have no known cause. V, J and clone size were drawn from that table, and D and trimming were deduced from the DNA. The sample includes roughly 230,000 clones, with 80% to 85% observed a single time. The ten largest clonotypes hold around 3.7% of the sample.

The sequenced material came from PBMCs or T cells enriched from blood (not recorded which). The clonotype originates from a man aged 50-60 years who had recovered from COVID-19.

The DNA reads TGTGCCAGCAGCTTTGGGGGGGCGCAGAGCAATCAGCCCCAGCATTTT. This codes for CASSFGGAQSNQPQHF. The chain is made from TRBV5-4 and TRBJ1-5; the D segment could be TRBD1, given 6 matching bases. The CDR3 measures 16 amino acids from cysteine to phenylalanine. The kept DNA is CDR3 alone, 48 bases in frame from the first base. V was cut back by 2 bases and J by 1 base, leaving a gap of 13 bases between them. Per the germline V gene (reference sequence), SGHNT is the CDR1 and YYREEE is the CDR2.